This TCR beta chain was identified during a study of blood T cell repertoires in COVID-19. Study context: The United States, Italy and Spain were the sources of the acute and convalescent COVID-19 samples.

This table comes from immunoSEQ multiplex PCR, and its TCRdb copy is limited to in-frame clones, with some not included. Of around 300,000 clones detected, around 91% appear once; the ten largest clones hold approximately 0.98%. Trimming at V came to 10 bases and at J to 1 base, leaving 2 bases not matched to a gene. From germline, CDR1 is LNHDA and CDR2 SQIVND (reference sequence). The CDR3 extends over 13 amino acids. The rearrangement uses TRBV19 and TRBJ2-2; 8 bases map to TRBD2. Sequencing input: peripheral blood. The TCR comes from a woman between 40 and 50 years old with COVID-19, enrolled during active disease. The CDR3 reads CATGGGNTGELFF. CDR3 coding DNA: TGTGCCACCGGGGGGGGGAACACCGGGGAGCTGTTTTTT. The whole variable domain, filled in from reference TRBV19 and TRBJ2-2, reads DGGITQSPKYLFRKEGQNVTLSCEQNLNHDAMYWYRQDPGQGLRLIYYSQIVNDFQKGDIAEGYSVSREKKESFPLTVTSAQKNPTAFYLCATGGGNTGELFFGEGSRLTVL.